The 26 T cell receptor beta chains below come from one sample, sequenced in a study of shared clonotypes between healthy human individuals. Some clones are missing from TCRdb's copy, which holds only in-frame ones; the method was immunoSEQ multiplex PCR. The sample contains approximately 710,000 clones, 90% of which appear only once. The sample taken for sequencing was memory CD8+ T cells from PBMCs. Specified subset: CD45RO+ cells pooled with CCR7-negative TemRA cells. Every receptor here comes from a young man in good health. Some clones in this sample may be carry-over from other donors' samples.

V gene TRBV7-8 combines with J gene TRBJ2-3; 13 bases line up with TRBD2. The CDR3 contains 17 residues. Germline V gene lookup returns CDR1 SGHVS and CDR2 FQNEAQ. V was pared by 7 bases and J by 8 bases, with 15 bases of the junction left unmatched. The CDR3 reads CASTDRTSGRGRGTQYF. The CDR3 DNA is TGTGCCAGCACCGACCGAACTAGCGGGAGGGGGCGGGGTACGCAGTATTTT. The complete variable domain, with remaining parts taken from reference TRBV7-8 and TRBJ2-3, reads GAGVSQSPRYKVAKRGQDVALRCDPISGHVSLFWYQQALGQGPEFLTYFQNEAQLDKSGLPSDRFFAERPEGSVSTLKIQRTQQEDSAVYLCASTDRTSGRGRGTQYFGPGTRLTVL.

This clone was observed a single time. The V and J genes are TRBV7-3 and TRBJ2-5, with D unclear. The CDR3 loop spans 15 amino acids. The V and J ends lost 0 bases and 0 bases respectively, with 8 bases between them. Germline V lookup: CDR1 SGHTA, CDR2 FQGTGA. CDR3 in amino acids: CASSLTSRYQETQYF. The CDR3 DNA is TGTGCCAGCAGCTTAACAAGCCGGTACCAAGAGACCCAGTACTTC.

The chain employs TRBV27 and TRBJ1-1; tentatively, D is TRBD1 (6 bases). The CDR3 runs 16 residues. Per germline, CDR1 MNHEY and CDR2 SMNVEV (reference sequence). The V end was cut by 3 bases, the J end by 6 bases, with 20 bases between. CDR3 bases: TGTGCCAGCAGTTTCGGTCTGGGGGCAGGGAAACCTGAAGCTTTCTTT. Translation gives CASSFGLGAGKPEAFF.

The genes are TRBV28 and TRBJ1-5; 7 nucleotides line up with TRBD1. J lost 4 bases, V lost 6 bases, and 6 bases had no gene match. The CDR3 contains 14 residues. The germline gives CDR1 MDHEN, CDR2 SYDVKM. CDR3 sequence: CASSYTGDNQPQHF. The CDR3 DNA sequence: TGTGCCAGCAGCTACACAGGGGATAATCAGCCCCAGCATTTT.

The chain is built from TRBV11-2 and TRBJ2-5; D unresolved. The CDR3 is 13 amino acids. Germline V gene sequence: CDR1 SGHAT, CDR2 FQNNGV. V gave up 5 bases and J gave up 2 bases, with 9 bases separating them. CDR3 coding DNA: TGTGCCAGCAGCGCAGGCGGACAAGAGACCCAGTACTTC. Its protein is CASSAGGQETQYF. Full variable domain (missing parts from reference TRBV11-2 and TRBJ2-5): EAGVAQSPRYKIIEKRQSVAFWCNPISGHATLYWYQQILGQGPKLLIQFQNNGVVDDSQLPKDRFSAERLKGVDSTLKIQPAKLEDSAVYLCASSAGGQETQYFGPGTRLLVL.

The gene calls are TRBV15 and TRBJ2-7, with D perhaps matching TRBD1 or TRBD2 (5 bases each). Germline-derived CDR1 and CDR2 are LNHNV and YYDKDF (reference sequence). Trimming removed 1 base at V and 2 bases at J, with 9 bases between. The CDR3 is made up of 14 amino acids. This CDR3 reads CATSRGGAAYEQYF. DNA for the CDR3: TGTGCCACCAGCAGAGGAGGGGCAGCCTACGAGCAGTACTTC.

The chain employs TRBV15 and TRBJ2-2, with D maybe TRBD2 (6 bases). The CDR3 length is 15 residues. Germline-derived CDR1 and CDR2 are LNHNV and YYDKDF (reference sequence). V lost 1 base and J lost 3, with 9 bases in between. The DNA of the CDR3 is TGTGCCACCAGCAGAGGGCGGGACTACACCGGGGAGCTGTTTTTT. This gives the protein CATSRGRDYTGELFF.

CDR3 DNA sequence: TGTGCCAGTAGTCCCAGGGGACTAGCGACTCTCACCGGGGAGCTGTTTTTT. This encodes CASSPRGLATLTGELFF. V gene TRBV19 combines with J gene TRBJ2-2; TRBD2 aligns across 10 bases. The CDR3 sequence is 17 residues long. Germline lookup yields CDR1 LNHDA and CDR2 SQIVND (reference sequence). V was clipped by 5 bases and J by 4 bases; unmatched bases: 10. Filled out from reference TRBV19 and TRBJ2-2, the complete variable domain reads DGGITQSPKYLFRKEGQNVTLSCEQNLNHDAMYWYRQDPGQGLRLIYYSQIVNDFQKGDIAEGYSVSREKKESFPLTVTSAQKNPTAFYLCASSPRGLATLTGELFFGEGSRLTVL.

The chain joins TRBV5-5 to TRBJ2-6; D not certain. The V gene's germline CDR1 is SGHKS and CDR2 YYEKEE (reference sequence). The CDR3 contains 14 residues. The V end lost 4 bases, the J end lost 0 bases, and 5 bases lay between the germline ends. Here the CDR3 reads CASSRSSGANVLTF. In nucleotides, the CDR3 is TGTGCCAGCAGCAGATCCTCTGGGGCCAACGTCCTGACTTTC.

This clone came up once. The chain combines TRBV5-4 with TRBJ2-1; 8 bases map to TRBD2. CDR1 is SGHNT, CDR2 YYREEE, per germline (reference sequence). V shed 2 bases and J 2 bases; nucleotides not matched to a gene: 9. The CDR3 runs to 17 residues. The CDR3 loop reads CASSLKRELVAYNEQFF. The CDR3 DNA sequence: TGTGCCAGCAGCTTAAAGCGGGAGTTGGTAGCCTACAATGAGCAGTTCTTC. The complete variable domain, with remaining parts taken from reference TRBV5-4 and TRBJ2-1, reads ETGVTQSPTHLIKTRGQQVTLRCSSQSGHNTVSWYQQALGQGPQFIFQYYREEENGRGNFPPRFSGLQFPNYSSELNVNALELDDSALYLCASSLKRELVAYNEQFFGPGTRLTVL.

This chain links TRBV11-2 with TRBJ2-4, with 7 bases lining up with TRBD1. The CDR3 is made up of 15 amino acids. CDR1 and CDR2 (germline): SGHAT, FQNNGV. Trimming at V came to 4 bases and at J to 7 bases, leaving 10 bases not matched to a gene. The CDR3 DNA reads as TGTGCCAGCAGCTCGGATAACAGGGGAGTGAACATTCAGTACTTC. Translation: CASSSDNRGVNIQYF.

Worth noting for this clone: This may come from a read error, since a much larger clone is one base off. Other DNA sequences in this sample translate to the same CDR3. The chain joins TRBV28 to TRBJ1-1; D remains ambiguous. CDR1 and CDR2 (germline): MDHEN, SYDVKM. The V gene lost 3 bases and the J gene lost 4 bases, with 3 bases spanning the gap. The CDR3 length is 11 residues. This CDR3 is CASSFGTEAFF. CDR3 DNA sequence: TGTGCCAGCAGTTTCGGCACTGAAGCTTTCTTT.

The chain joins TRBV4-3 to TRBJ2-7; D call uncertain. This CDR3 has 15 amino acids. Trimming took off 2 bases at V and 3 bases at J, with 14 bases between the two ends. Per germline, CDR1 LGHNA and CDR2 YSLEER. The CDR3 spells CASSQYRPPGYEQYF. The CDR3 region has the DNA TGCGCCAGCAGCCAATATCGCCCGCCAGGCTACGAGCAGTACTTC.

Written as DNA, the CDR3 is TGCGCCAGCAGCCCCGGGACAGGGCGTCACCACGAGCAGTACTTC. Encoded protein: CASSPGTGRHHEQYF. The gene calls are TRBV5-1 and TRBJ2-7, with TRBD1 matching 9 bases. CDR1 is SGHRS, CDR2 YFSETQ, per germline. CDR3 length: 15 amino acids. V was pared by 4 bases and J by 5 bases, with 10 bases of the junction left unmatched.

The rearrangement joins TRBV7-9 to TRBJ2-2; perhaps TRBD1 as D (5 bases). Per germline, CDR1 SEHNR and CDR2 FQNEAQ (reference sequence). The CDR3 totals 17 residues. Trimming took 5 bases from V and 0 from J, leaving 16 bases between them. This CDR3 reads CASSLLSWTPNTGELFF. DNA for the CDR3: TGTGCCAGCAGCCTTCTATCGTGGACACCGAACACCGGGGAGCTGTTTTTT.

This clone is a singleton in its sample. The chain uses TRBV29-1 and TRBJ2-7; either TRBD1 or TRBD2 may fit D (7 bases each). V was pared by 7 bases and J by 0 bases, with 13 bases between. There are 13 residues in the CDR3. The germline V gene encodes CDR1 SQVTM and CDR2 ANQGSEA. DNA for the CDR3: TGCAGCGCCCAGGGGGGGTACTCCTACGAGCAGTACTTC. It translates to CSAQGGYSYEQYF.

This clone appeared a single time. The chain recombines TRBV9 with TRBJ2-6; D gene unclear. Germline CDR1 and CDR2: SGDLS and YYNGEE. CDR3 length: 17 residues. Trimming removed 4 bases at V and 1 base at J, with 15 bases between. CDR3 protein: CASSPPAEVSGANVLTF. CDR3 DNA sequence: TGTGCCAGCAGCCCCCCTGCCGAGGTGTCTGGGGCCAACGTCCTGACTTTC.

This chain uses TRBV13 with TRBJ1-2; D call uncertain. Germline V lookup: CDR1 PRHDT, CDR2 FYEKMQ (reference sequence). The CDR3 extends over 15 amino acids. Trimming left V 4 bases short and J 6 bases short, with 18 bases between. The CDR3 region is CASSYTSVGRDGYTF. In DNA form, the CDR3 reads TGTGCCAGCAGCTACACTTCGGTAGGCCGAGATGGCTACACCTTC.

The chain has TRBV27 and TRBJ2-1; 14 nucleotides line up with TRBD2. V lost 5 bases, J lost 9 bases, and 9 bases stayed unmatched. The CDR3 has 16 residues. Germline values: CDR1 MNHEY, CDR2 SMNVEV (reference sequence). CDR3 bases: TGTGCCAGCAGTCCGACTAGCGGGAGGGCCCCGGCTGAGCAGTTCTTC. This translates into CASSPTSGRAPAEQFF.

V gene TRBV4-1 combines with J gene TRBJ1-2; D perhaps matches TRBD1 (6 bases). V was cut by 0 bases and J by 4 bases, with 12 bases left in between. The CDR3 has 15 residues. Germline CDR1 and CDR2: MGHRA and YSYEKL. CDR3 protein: CASSQEGAGRYGYTF. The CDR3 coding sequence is TGCGCCAGCAGCCAAGAGGGGGCAGGGCGCTATGGCTACACCTTC.

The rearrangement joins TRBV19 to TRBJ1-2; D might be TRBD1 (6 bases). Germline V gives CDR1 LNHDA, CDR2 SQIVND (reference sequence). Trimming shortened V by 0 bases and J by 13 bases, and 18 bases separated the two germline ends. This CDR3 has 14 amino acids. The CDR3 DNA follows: TGTGCCAGTAGTATAGATGGGGCGACAGGTGCGGTCACCTTC. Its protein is CASSIDGATGAVTF.

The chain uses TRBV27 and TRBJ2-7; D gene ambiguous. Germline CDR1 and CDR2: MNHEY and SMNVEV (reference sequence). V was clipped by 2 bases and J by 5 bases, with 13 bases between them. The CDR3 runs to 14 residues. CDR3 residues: CASSLGVATHEQYF. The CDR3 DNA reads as TGTGCCAGCAGTTTAGGCGTAGCAACCCACGAGCAGTACTTC.

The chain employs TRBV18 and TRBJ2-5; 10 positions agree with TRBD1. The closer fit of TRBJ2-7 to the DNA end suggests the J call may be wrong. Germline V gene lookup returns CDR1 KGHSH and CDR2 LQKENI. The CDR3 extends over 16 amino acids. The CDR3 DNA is TGTGCCAGCTCACCACCGAAAGGGACAGGGGACTACGAGCAGTACTTC. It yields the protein CASSPPKGTGDYEQYF.

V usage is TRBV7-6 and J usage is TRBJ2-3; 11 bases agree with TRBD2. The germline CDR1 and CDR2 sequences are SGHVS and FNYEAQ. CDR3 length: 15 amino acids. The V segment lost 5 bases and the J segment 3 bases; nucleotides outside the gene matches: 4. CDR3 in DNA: TGTGCCAGCAGCCTACTAGCGGGAGCTACAGATACGCAGTATTTT. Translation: CASSLLAGATDTQYF.

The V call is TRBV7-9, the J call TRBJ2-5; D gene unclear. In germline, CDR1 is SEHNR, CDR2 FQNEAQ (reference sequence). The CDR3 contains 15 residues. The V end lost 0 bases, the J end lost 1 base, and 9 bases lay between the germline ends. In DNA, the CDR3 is TGTGCCAGCAGCTTAGCCGACATAGTCCAAGAGACCCAGTACTTC. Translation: CASSLADIVQETQYF.

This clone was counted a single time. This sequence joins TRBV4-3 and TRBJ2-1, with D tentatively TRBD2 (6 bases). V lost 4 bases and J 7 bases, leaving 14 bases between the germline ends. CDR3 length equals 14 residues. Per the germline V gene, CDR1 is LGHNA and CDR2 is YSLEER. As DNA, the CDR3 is TGCGCCAGCAGCCCCCGACGGGGGAGGAATGAGCAGTTCTTC. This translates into CASSPRRGRNEQFF.